The sequence of this T cell receptor beta chain was determined in a study of T cell responses to AZD1222 COVID-19 vaccine. Details on this clone: The antigen remains unidentified.

Study-wide findings and caveats: Spike was spanned by vaccine-associated CD4 TCRs, which were dominant at 160-218 and 743-854.

The CDR3 length is 13 residues. Germline assignment: CDR1 MNHNY and CDR2 SVGAGI (reference sequence). Between the trimmed V and J ends, which lost 6 bases and 5 bases, there was a span of 14 bases. Sequenced by immunoSEQ multiplex PCR; TCRdb stores in-frame clones only, minus some. The data show under 200,000 clones, 88% seen once. The clonotype comes from an adult in good health. J is TRBJ2-7 and V is TRBV6-6; D unclear. The specimen was peripheral blood, collected on day 0 of AZD1222 vaccination. CDR3 DNA sequence: TGTGCCAGCAGCTTCGGGTATTTTAACGAGCAGTACTTC. It specifies CASSFGYFNEQYF.